Listed below are T cell receptor beta chains from one sample, sequenced in a study of cytomegalovirus exposure and HLA in healthy donors. Clones were read by immunoSEQ multiplex PCR, and TCRdb kept only the in-frame ones, dropping some. The sample lists tens of thousands of clones, roughly 67% occurring once. Sequenced material: PBMCs. The receptors shown here come from a man aged 40-55 years in good health and CMV-seropositive. Both conserved end residues are part of each CDR3.

j_gene: TRBJ1-2
v_gene: TRBV2
CDR3aa: CASSVREGTANYGYTF

j_gene: TRBJ2-4
v_gene: TRBV28
CDR3aa: CASSQVTPENIQYF

j_gene: TRBJ2-1
v_gene: TRBV18
CDR3aa: CASSPRDSDSGEQFF

j_gene: TRBJ2-5
v_gene: TRBV5-1
CDR3aa: CASTPRTSAQETQYF

j_gene: TRBJ2-5
v_gene: TRBV6-5
CDR3aa: CASSYSLWDNGAQYF

j_gene: TRBJ2-3
v_gene: TRBV5-1
CDR3aa: CASSSRTSGRTDTQYF

j_gene: TRBJ2-3
v_gene: TRBV9
CDR3aa: CASSVTGLNTDTQYF

j_gene: TRBJ2-5
v_gene: TRBV5-6
CDR3aa: CASSLGQGGQETQYF

j_gene: TRBJ2-2
v_gene: TRBV29-1
CDR3aa: CSVEDQNTGELFF

j_gene: TRBJ1-2
v_gene: TRBV12-5
CDR3aa: CASGRGTGAGTNYGYTF

j_gene: TRBJ2-6
v_gene: TRBV5-1
CDR3aa: CASSLDTGGAFGANVLTF

j_gene: TRBJ1-1
v_gene: TRBV6-1
CDR3aa: CASSPDRGNTEAFF

j_gene: TRBJ1-1
v_gene: TRBV5-1
CDR3aa: CASSLYGENTEAFF

j_gene: TRBJ2-5
v_gene: TRBV7-9
CDR3aa: CASGSGYQETQYF

j_gene: TRBJ2-3
v_gene: TRBV5-1
CDR3aa: CASSIRQSTDTQYF

j_gene: TRBJ2-2
v_gene: TRBV28
CDR3aa: CASSTGATNTGELFF

j_gene: TRBJ2-5
v_gene: TRBV10-3
CDR3aa: CAISGTGVGETQYF

j_gene: TRBJ2-7
v_gene: TRBV5-1
CDR3aa: CASSLSGAIVEQYF

j_gene: TRBJ1-5
v_gene: TRBV19
CDR3aa: CASTIGGASQPQHF

j_gene: TRBJ1-1
v_gene: TRBV7-3
CDR3aa: CASSPGGGSPEAFF

j_gene: TRBJ1-4
v_gene: TRBV6-5
CDR3aa: CASRTRGEKLFF

j_gene: TRBJ2-7
v_gene: TRBV7-2
CDR3aa: CASSLMDFHEQYF

j_gene: TRBJ2-1
v_gene: TRBV9
CDR3aa: CASSSAPSGPYNEQFF

j_gene: TRBJ1-5
v_gene: TRBV5-8
CDR3aa: CASTSGTGGYQEPQHF

j_gene: TRBJ1-5
v_gene: TRBV2
CDR3aa: CASSETGQGQRNQPQHF

j_gene: TRBJ1-5
v_gene: TRBV28
CDR3aa: CASSLRGGNQPQHF

j_gene: TRBJ1-1
v_gene: TRBV25-1
CDR3aa: CATWSGGGSGFF

j_gene: TRBJ1-2
v_gene: TRBV27
CDR3aa: CASSSPHRGNYGYTF

j_gene: TRBJ2-1
v_gene: TRBV4-3
CDR3aa: CASSQGYSQYNEQFF

j_gene: TRBJ1-3
v_gene: TRBV13
CDR3aa: CASTRQGSGNTIYF

j_gene: TRBJ2-2
v_gene: TRBV6-1
CDR3aa: CASRPDRGHTGELFF

j_gene: TRBJ1-5
v_gene: TRBV29-1
CDR3aa: CSVSDGDQPQHF

j_gene: TRBJ2-6
v_gene: TRBV4-3
CDR3aa: CASSHERGGGANVLTF

j_gene: TRBJ2-3
v_gene: TRBV7-9
CDR3aa: CASSLLGTSDTQYF

j_gene: TRBJ1-2
v_gene: TRBV7-3
CDR3aa: CASSERTGNGYTF

j_gene: TRBJ2-7
v_gene: TRBV6-5
CDR3aa: CASSSGGGRVNEQYF

j_gene: TRBJ2-5
v_gene: TRBV30
CDR3aa: CAWRQGLGETQYF

j_gene: TRBJ2-7
v_gene: TRBV27
CDR3aa: CASSLAGQGAVQYF

j_gene: TRBJ1-5
v_gene: TRBV5-8
CDR3aa: CASSQGLTGNQPQHF

j_gene: TRBJ2-7
v_gene: TRBV5-6
CDR3aa: CASSSQGVLVYEQYF

j_gene: TRBJ1-1
v_gene: TRBV28
CDR3aa: CASSLGGARDTEAFF

j_gene: TRBJ2-1
v_gene: TRBV5-5
CDR3aa: CASSLGGPSSYNEQFF

j_gene: TRBJ2-1
v_gene: TRBV5-1
CDR3aa: CASSRGLAVNEQFF

j_gene: TRBJ2-5
v_gene: TRBV4-1
CDR3aa: CASSQDPQTSGSRETQYF

j_gene: TRBJ1-1
v_gene: TRBV7-2
CDR3aa: CASSADRLRAFF

j_gene: TRBJ1-1
v_gene: TRBV30
CDR3aa: CAWSETGLNTEAFF

j_gene: TRBJ2-5
v_gene: TRBV5-1
CDR3aa: CASSYQLAELKETQYF

j_gene: TRBJ1-1
v_gene: TRBV27
CDR3aa: CASSSGSGGAYTEAFF

j_gene: TRBJ2-1
v_gene: TRBV6-5
CDR3aa: CASSYSSSGGAVEQFF

j_gene: TRBJ1-2
v_gene: TRBV6-5
CDR3aa: CASSYGEYYGYTF

j_gene: TRBJ1-1
v_gene: TRBV5-1
CDR3aa: CASSLVGSNTEAFF

j_gene: TRBJ2-3
v_gene: TRBV5-4
CDR3aa: CASSLGGPGTSTDTQYF

j_gene: TRBJ1-5
v_gene: TRBV18
CDR3aa: CASSFRAGSNQPQHF

j_gene: TRBJ2-7
v_gene: TRBV27
CDR3aa: CASSLVLARTYEQYF

j_gene: TRBJ1-2
v_gene: TRBV5-1
CDR3aa: CASSSPDRGDGYTF

j_gene: TRBJ2-7
v_gene: TRBV4-3
CDR3aa: CASSQEAGEYEQYF

j_gene: TRBJ2-1
v_gene: TRBV5-1
CDR3aa: CASRSGQGNEQFF